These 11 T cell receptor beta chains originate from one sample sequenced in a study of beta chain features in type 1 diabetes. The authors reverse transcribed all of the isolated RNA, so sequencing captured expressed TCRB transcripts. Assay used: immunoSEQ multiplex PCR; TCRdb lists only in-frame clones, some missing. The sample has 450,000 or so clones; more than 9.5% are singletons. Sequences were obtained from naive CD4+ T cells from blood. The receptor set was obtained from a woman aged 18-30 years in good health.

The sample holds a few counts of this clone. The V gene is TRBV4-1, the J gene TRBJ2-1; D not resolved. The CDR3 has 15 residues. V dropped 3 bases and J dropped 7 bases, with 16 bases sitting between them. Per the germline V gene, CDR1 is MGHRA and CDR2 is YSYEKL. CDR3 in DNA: TGCGCCAGCAGCCAGCTCGTAATGGGCCCGAATGAGCAGTTCTTC. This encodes CASSQLVMGPNEQFF.

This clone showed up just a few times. The DNA of the CDR3 is TGCAGCGTCCGTAATTCGGGACAGGCTTTCACCGGGGAGCTGTTTTTT. Its translation: CSVRNSGQAFTGELFF. This rearrangement joins TRBV29-1 to TRBJ2-2; 8 bases align to TRBD1. CDR3 length equals 16 residues. V trimming: 6 bases; J trimming: 4 bases; junction bases outside the gene matches: 13. Germline V gives CDR1 SQVTM, CDR2 ANQGSEA.

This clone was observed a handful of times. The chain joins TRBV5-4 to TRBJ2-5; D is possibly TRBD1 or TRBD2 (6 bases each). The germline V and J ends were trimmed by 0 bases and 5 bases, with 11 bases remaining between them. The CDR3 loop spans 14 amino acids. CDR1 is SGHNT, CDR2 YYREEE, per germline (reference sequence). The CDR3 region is CASSLEGGSETQYF. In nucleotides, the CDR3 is TGTGCCAGCAGCTTGGAGGGGGGCTCGGAGACCCAGTACTTC.

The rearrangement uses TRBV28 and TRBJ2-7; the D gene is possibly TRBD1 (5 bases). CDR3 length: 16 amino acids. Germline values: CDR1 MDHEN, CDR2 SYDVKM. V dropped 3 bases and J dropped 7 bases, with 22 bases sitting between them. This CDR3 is CASSLDGHSFSEEQYV. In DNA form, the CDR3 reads TGTGCCAGCAGTTTGGATGGACACTCCTTTTCGGAGGAGCAGTACGTC.

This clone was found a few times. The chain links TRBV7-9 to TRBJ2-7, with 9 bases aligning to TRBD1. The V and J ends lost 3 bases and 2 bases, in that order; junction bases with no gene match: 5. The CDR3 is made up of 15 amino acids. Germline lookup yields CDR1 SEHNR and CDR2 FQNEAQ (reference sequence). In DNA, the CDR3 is TGTGCCAGCAGCTTTGAGGGACAGGGACCCTACGAGCAGTACGTC. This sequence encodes CASSFEGQGPYEQYV.

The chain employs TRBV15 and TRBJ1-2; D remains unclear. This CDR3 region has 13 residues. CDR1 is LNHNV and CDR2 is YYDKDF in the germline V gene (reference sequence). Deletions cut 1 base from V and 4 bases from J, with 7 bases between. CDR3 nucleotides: TGTGCCACCAGCAGAGTGACCAGCTATGGCTACACCTTC. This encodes CATSRVTSYGYTF.

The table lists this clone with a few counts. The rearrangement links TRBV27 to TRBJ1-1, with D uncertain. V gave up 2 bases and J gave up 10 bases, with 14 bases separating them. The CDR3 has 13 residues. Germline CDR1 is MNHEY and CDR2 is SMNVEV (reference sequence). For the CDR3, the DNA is TGTGCCAGCAGTTTAAGGGCAGAGGTAGGAGCTTTCTTT. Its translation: CASSLRAEVGAFF.

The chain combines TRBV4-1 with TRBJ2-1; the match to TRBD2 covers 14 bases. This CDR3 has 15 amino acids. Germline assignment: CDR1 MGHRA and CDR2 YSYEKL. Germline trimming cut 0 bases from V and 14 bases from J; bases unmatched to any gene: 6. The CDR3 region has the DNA TGCGCCAGCAGCCAAGAGGGGACTAGCGGGGGAAAGGAGTTCTTC. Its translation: CASSQEGTSGGKEFF.

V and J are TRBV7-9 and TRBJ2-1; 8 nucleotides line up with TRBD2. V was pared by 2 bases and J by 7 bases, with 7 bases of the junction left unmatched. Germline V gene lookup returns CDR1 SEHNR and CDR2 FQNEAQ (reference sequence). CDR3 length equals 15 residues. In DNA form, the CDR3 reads TGTGCCAGCAGCTTACTTGGTGGCGGGAGGAATGAGCAGTTCTTC. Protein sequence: CASSLLGGGRNEQFF.

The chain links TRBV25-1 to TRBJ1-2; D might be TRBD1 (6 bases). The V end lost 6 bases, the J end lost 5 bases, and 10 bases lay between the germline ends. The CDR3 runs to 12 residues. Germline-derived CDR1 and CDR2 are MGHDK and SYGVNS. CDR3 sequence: CASRKDSYGYTF. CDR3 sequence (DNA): TGTGCCAGCAGAAAGGACAGTTATGGCTACACCTTC.

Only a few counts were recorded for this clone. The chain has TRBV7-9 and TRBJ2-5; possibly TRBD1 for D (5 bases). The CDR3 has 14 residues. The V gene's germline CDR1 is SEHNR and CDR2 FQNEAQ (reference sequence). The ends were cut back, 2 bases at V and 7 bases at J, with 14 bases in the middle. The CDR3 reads CASSLTGGGATQYF. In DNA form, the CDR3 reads TGTGCCAGCAGCTTAACAGGTGGTGGTGCGACCCAGTACTTC. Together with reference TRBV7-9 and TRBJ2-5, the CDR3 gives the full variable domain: DTGVSQNPRHKITKRGQNVTFRCDPISEHNRLYWYRQTLGQGPEFLTYFQNEAQLEKSRLLSDRFSAERPKGSFSTLEIQRTEQGDSAMYLCASSLTGGGATQYFGPGTRLLVL.